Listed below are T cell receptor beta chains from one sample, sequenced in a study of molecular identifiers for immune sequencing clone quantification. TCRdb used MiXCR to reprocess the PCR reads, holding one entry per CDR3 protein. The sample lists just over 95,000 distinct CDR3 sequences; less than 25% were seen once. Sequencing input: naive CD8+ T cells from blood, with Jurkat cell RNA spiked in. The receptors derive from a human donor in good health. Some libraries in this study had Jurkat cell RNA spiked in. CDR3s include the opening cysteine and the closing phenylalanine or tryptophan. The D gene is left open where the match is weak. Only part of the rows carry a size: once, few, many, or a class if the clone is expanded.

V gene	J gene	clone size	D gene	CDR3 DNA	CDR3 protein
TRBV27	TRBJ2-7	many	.	TGTGCCAGCAGTTTGGCCGGGACGCTCTCCTACGAGCAGTACTTC	CASSLAGTLSYEQYF
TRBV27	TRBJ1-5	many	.	TGTGCCAGCAGTTTATTGGCAGGGGTTCAGCCCCAGCATTTT	CASSLLAGVQPQHF
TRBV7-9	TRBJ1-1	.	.	TGTGCCAGCAGCCCTTTTACAGGGCTGGACACTGAAGCTTTCTTT	CASSPFTGLDTEAFF
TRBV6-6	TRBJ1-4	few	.	TGTGCCAGCAAACCGGGACCCCTCGGCGAAAAACTGTTTTTT	CASKPGPLGEKLFF
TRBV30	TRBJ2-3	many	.	TGTGCCTGGAGTTGGGGTTCTAGCACAGATACGCAGTATTTT	CAWSWGSSTDTQYF
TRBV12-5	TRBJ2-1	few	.	TGTGCTAGTGGGGCAGGGGTCTACAATGAGCAGTTCTTC	CASGAGVYNEQFF
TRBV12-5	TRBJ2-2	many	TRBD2	TGTGCTAGTGCCAAACCTAGGGAGCGGGGAACCGGGGAGCTGTTTTTT	CASAKPRERGTGELFF
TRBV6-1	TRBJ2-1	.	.	TGTGCCAGCACCCCGAGTTTGTCCTACAATGAGCAGTTCTTC	CASTPSLSYNEQFF
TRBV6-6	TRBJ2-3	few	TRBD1	TGTGCCAGCAGTGCCGACAGGGGGGGTGGCACAGATACGCAGTATTTT	CASSADRGGGTDTQYF
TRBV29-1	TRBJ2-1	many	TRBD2	TGCAGCGTTGAGTGGCTAGCGGGAGGGATAGGGTACAATGAGCAGTTCTTC	CSVEWLAGGIGYNEQFF
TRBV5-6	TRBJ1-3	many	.	TGTGCCAGCAGCTTGGACAGGGAGCCTGGAAACACCATATATTTT	CASSLDREPGNTIYF
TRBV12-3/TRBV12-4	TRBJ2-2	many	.	TGTGCCAGCAGTTTAGGGGCCGGGGAGCTGTTTTTT	CASSLGAGELFF
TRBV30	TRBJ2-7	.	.	TGTGCCTGGAGTGTACGGGTTGTTATTGACGAGCAGTACTTC	CAWSVRVVIDEQYF
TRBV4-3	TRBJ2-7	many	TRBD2	TGCGCCAGCAGCCAAGATCTAACTAGCGGCTCCTACGAGCAGTACTTC	CASSQDLTSGSYEQYF
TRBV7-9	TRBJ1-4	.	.	TGTGCCAGCAGCTTATTTAGGTCTAATGAAAAACTGTTTTTT	CASSLFRSNEKLFF
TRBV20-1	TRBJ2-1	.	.	TGCAGTGCTAGAGTTGGGGAGAGCTCCTACAATGAGCAGTTCTTC	CSARVGESSYNEQFF
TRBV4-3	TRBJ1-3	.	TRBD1	TGCGCCCGCAGCCAGGCCCCGACTCAGGGGGCTGCCTCTGGAAACACCATATATTTT	CARSQAPTQGAASGNTIYF
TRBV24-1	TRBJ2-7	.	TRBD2	TGTGCCACCAGTGACTCTAGCGGCGGGCAGTACTTC	CATSDSSGGQYF
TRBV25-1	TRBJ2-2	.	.	TGTGCCAGCAGTGAGACCTTTGTGATGGGGCCCGGGGAGCTGTCTTTT	CASSETFVMGPGELSF
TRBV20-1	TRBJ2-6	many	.	TGCAGTGCTAGAGATATGTCCGGGGCCAACGTCCTGACTTTC	CSARDMSGANVLTF
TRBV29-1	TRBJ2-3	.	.	TGCAGCGCCTTGAGGTGGGAGGACACAGATACGCAGTATTTT	CSALRWEDTDTQYF
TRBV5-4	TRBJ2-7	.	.	TGTGCCAGCAGCCTGGACAGTTGCTACGAGCAGTACTTC	CASSLDSCYEQYF
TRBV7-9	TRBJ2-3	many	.	TGTGCCAGCAGTGGGAAACATAGCACAGATACGCAGTATTTT	CASSGKHSTDTQYF
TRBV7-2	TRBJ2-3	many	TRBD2	TGTGCCAGCAGCCCGGGACTAGCGGGAGTCACAGATACGCAGTATTTT	CASSPGLAGVTDTQYF
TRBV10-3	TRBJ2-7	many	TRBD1	TGTGCCATCAGTGAGTCTGGACAGGGGTATGCCGAGCAGTACTTC	CAISESGQGYAEQYF
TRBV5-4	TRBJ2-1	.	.	TGTGCCAGCAGCTTCCGTGGGAGCAATGAGCAGTTCTTC	CASSFRGSNEQFF
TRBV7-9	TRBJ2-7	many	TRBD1	TGTGCCAGCCAGGGGGACCCTTCCTACGAGCAGTACTTC	CASQGDPSYEQYF
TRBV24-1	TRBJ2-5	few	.	TGTGCCACCAGTCGGGGGGCCAGCGAGACCCAGTACTTC	CATSRGASETQYF
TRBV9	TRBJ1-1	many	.	TGTGCCAGCAGCGTTGAGGGAATACAAACTGAAGCTTTCTTT	CASSVEGIQTEAFF
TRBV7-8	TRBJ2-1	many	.	TGTGCCAGCAGCCCCGAGGGGCGACCCCTGGGGCCCAATGAGCAGTTCTTC	CASSPEGRPLGPNEQFF
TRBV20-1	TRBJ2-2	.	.	TGCTGTGCCAAGGACGCCGCGAACACCGGGGAGCTGTTTTTT	CCAKDAANTGELFF
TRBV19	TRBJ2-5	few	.	TGTGCCAGTAGTATAGACGGCTACTCCATCCAAGAGACCCAGTACTTC	CASSIDGYSIQETQYF
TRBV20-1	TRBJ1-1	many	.	TGCAGTGCTAGAGACCCTACAGGGATGAACACTGAAGCTTTCTTT	CSARDPTGMNTEAFF
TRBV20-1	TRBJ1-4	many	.	TGCAGTGCTAGAGATATCTTAGGTGCAACTAATGAAAAACTGTTTTTT	CSARDILGATNEKLFF
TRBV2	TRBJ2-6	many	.	TGTGCCAGCAGTGTACGCAACCTGGTAGTCGCGACAGCTTCTGGGGCCAACGTCCTGACTTTC	CASSVRNLVVATASGANVLTF